The clone carrying this T cell receptor beta chain was observed a few times. Its antigen is not known. Each CDR3 protein is one row after TCRdb ran MiXCR on the reads. The data hold 570,000 or so distinct CDR3 sequences, with approximately 40% observed a single time. This sample is drawn from a study of T cell repertoires in cytomegalovirus infection. Study-level background: HLA-B-restricted CMV epitopes that are well studied, plus recently identified HLA-C-restricted ones, were used by the study. From public TCR beta signatures came an indication of both CMV infection and matching HLA type.

Regarding the study as a whole: In two of eight donors, the top clonotype was HLA-C-restricted CMV-specific.

The CDR3 has 11 residues. V lost 8 bases and J lost 5, with 9 bases in between. Per germline, CDR1 MDHEN and CDR2 SYDVKM. The TCR comes from a human donor in good health (CMV status not recorded). Some clones in this sample may be carry-over from other donors' samples. The source material was cultured PBMCs, sampled from culture after CMV antigen stimulation. This chain uses TRBV28 with TRBJ1-2; D gene unclear. Here the CDR3 DNA reads TGTGCCAGCTATCAAGGGTATGGCTACACCTTC. It translates to CASYQGYGYTF.